The 28 T cell receptor beta chains below come from one sample, sequenced in a study of cytomegalovirus exposure and HLA in healthy donors. PCR employed 60 Vbeta and 13 Jbeta primers. Produced via immunoSEQ multiplex PCR; TCRdb's table is partial and in-frame only. The table shows some 76,000 clones, with under 80% occurring only once. Sequencing was carried out using PBMCs. Receptors were obtained from a male donor in good health and CMV-seropositive.

Points on this clone: Other DNA sequences of this sample code for an identical CDR3. The chain combines TRBV18 with TRBJ1-5; TRBD1 matches 8 bases. V trimming: 3 bases; J trimming: 5 bases; junction bases outside the gene matches: 0. The CDR3 loop spans 13 amino acids. The germline V gene encodes CDR1 KGHSH and CDR2 LQKENI. The CDR3 DNA follows: TGTGCCAGCTCACCGACAGGGGATCAGCCCCAGCATTTT. Amino acids: CASSPTGDQPQHF.

In its sample, this clone was seen a few times. The chain links TRBV30 to TRBJ2-5, with D perhaps matching TRBD1 (5 bases). CDR1 and CDR2 from the germline V gene are GTSNPN and SVGIG (reference sequence). Trimming took off 4 bases at V and 0 bases at J, with 15 bases between the two ends. The length of the CDR3 is 15 residues. In DNA form, the CDR3 reads TGTGCCTGGAAGGTAGGGGCGTCCTACCAAGAGACCCAGTACTTC. This translates into CAWKVGASYQETQYF. Supplemented by reference TRBV30 and TRBJ2-5, the full variable domain reads SQTIHQWPATLVQPVGSPLSLECTVEGTSNPNLYWYRQAAGRGLQLLFYSVGIGQISSEVPQNLSASRPQDRQFILSSKKLLLSDSGFYLCAWKVGASYQETQYFGPGTRLLVL.

V and J are TRBV7-9 and TRBJ1-4; possibly TRBD1 for D (6 bases). This CDR3 has 16 amino acids. V gave up 6 bases and J gave up 0 bases, with 14 bases separating them. Germline CDR1 reads SEHNR; CDR2 reads FQNEAQ (reference sequence). CDR3 loop: CASSSDRFATNEKLFF. CDR3 sequence (DNA): TGTGCCAGCAGTTCGGACAGATTTGCAACTAATGAAAAACTGTTTTTT.

This clone was seen only a few times. The chain is built from TRBV19 and TRBJ2-3; tentatively, D is TRBD1 (6 bases). V lost 6 bases, J lost 5 bases, and 18 bases lay in between. The CDR3 spans 15 residues. Germline CDR1 LNHDA, CDR2 SQIVND (reference sequence). The CDR3 is CASRHRDTYGDTQYF. In DNA, the CDR3 is TGTGCCAGTAGACACCGGGACACCTACGGAGATACGCAGTATTTT.

In this sample, this clone turned up a few times. The CDR3 reads CSVGVRRGSGTGELFF. The CDR3 coding sequence is TGCAGCGTTGGGGTCCGCAGGGGAAGCGGCACCGGGGAGCTGTTTTTT. The V gene is TRBV29-1, the J gene TRBJ2-2, with D maybe TRBD1 (6 bases). The CDR3 has 16 amino acids. V was trimmed by 4 bases and J by 4 bases, leaving 19 bases between them. Germline V gene sequence: CDR1 SQVTM, CDR2 ANQGSEA.

This clone was seen only once. The junction departs from germline at one end; a sequencing error may be responsible. The chain joins TRBV30 to TRBJ1-4, with D possibly TRBD1 on 5 matching bases. CDR1 and CDR2 from the germline V gene are GTSNPN and SVGIG (reference sequence). The CDR3 totals 17 residues. CDR3 bases: TGTGCCCGGAGTCCGACCCTAGTTTGGGGGGGGACTGAAAAACTGTTTTTT. Translation: CARSPTLVWGGTEKLFF.

The chain uses TRBV5-1 and TRBJ2-3; 10 nucleotides match TRBD1. After removal of 6 bases from V and 1 base from J, the junction contained 2 bases not matched to a gene. CDR3 length equals 14 residues. Germline assignment: CDR1 SGHRS and CDR2 YFSETQ. CDR3 residues: CASTGTGGTDTQYF. The CDR3, as DNA: TGCGCCAGCACCGGGACAGGGGGCACAGATACGCAGTATTTT.

With respect to this clone: The junction and the germline gene differ at one end; a read error may be behind it. This chain connects TRBV18 to TRBJ1-5; D perhaps matches TRBD1 (6 bases). CDR3 length: 13 residues. Germline CDR1 is KGHSH and CDR2 is LQKENI. CDR3 sequence: CASSLTGSEPRHF. As DNA, the CDR3 is TGTGCCAGCTCACTCACAGGGTCGGAGCCCCGGCATTTT.

This chain connects TRBV13 to TRBJ2-2; D is possibly TRBD2 (6 bases). Germline CDR1 PRHDT, CDR2 FYEKMQ (reference sequence). V lost 5 bases, J lost 7 bases, and 14 bases lay in between. The CDR3 spans 14 residues. The CDR3 reads CASSPRPEGGELFF. In DNA, the CDR3 is TGTGCCAGCAGCCCACGACCGGAGGGCGGGGAGCTGTTTTTT.

The chain is built from TRBV10-3 and TRBJ2-5, with 9 positions matching TRBD2. Losses at the gene ends were 10 bases for V and 2 bases for J; bases not matched to a gene: 5. Germline V gives CDR1 ENHRY, CDR2 SYGVKD. The CDR3 spans 13 residues. The CDR3 nucleotides are TGTGCCACCGCGGGGGGGCGGCAAGAGACCCAGTACTTC. Its translation: CATAGGRQETQYF.

Here the CDR3 reads CAISQGLAGGREQFF. In nucleotides, the CDR3 is TGTGCCATCAGTCAGGGACTAGCGGGAGGGCGCGAGCAGTTCTTC. The V call is TRBV10-3, the J call TRBJ2-1; 16 bases fit TRBD2. This CDR3 is 15 amino acids long. Per germline, CDR1 ENHRY and CDR2 SYGVKD. The V segment lost 5 bases and the J segment 10 bases; nucleotides outside the gene matches: 5.

The DNA for the CDR3 is TGTGCCAGCAGCTCAAACACCTATGGCTACACCTTC. It codes for CASSSNTYGYTF. V and J are TRBV7-2 and TRBJ1-2; D unresolved. The CDR3 has 12 amino acids. Germline V gives CDR1 SGHTA, CDR2 FQGNSA. V was pared by 4 bases and J by 4 bases, with 7 bases between.

The J gene is TRBJ1-3, the V gene TRBV4-2; D call uncertain. Germline V gene sequence: CDR1 LGHNA, CDR2 YNFKEQ. Trimming removed 0 bases at V and 0 bases at J, with 9 bases between. The CDR3 covers 16 residues. The CDR3 is CASSQDVTSSGNTIYF. The CDR3 region has the DNA TGTGCCAGCAGCCAAGATGTGACAAGCTCTGGAAACACCATATATTTT.

The chain is built from TRBV28 and TRBJ1-6, with no clear D. Germline assignment: CDR1 MDHEN and CDR2 SYDVKM. This CDR3 has 14 residues. With 3 bases removed from V and 7 bases from J, the gap between germline ends came to 10 bases. CDR3 protein: CASSFRRRNSPLHF. Written as DNA, the CDR3 is TGTGCCAGCAGTTTCCGGCGGCGGAATTCACCCCTCCACTTT.

This clone was observed a handful of times. The rearrangement joins TRBV4-3 to TRBJ2-6; D is undetermined. V lost 0 bases and J lost 0, with 6 bases in between. Germline V gene data show CDR1 as LGHNA and CDR2 as YSLEER. The CDR3 runs to 16 residues. The CDR3 sequence: CASSQDLSSGANVLTF. Here the CDR3 DNA reads TGCGCCAGCAGCCAAGATCTCAGCTCTGGGGCCAACGTCCTGACTTTC.

This clone was detected once. V is TRBV18 and J is TRBJ2-5; D unresolved. Germline assignment: CDR1 KGHSH and CDR2 LQKENI. The CDR3 covers 18 residues. Trimming cost V 2 bases and J 1 base, with 20 bases left between them. This CDR3 reads CASSPATPGYTRQETQYF. The CDR3 region has the DNA TGTGCCAGCTCACCAGCCACCCCGGGTTATACTCGCCAAGAGACCCAGTACTTC.

The chain couples TRBV4-2 to TRBJ1-4, with TRBD1 matching over 8 bases. V shed 4 bases, J shed 4 bases, and the junction held 8 bases outside the gene matches. Germline-derived CDR1 and CDR2 are LGHNA and YNFKEQ. This CDR3 has 16 amino acids. CDR3 in amino acids: CASSLIPDRVNEKLFF. The DNA of the CDR3 is TGTGCCAGCAGCCTTATTCCGGACAGGGTTAATGAAAAACTGTTTTTT.

The table lists this clone with a count of one. The chain is built from TRBV18 and TRBJ2-1; TRBD1 might be the D (5 bases). From germline, CDR1 is KGHSH and CDR2 LQKENI. V gave up 0 bases and J gave up 5 bases, with 11 bases separating them. CDR3 size: 15 residues. CDR3 DNA sequence: TGTGCCAGCTCACCACCAGGGCTCAGGGACAATGAGCAGTTCTTC. Translating it yields CASSPPGLRDNEQFF.

The chain combines TRBV6-7 with TRBJ2-2, with 8 bases lining up with TRBD2. Being an ORF, TRBV6-7 has a function that is uncertain. Trimming at V came to 5 bases and at J to 8 bases, leaving 13 bases not matched to a gene. The CDR3 is 16 residues long. The CDR3 DNA follows: TGTGCCAGCAGTGAGCGGGGGCACAACGGGCCGGGGGAGCTGTTTTTT. The encoded protein is CASSERGHNGPGELFF.

V usage is TRBV16 and J usage is TRBJ1-2; 7 bases fit TRBD1. Trimming cost V 0 bases and J 8 bases; bases outside gene matches: 12. There are 16 residues in the CDR3. CDR1 KGHSY and CDR2 FQNENV come from the germline V gene. DNA of the CDR3: TGTGCCAGCAGCCAATCGGTTACAGGGGAGTTCTACGGCTACACCTTC. This translates into CASSQSVTGEFYGYTF.

The V gene is TRBV7-2, the J gene TRBJ1-6; TRBD1 matches at 7 bases. J lost 8 bases, V lost 6 bases, and 10 bases had no gene match. The germline V gene encodes CDR1 SGHTA and CDR2 FQGNSA. The CDR3 loop spans 15 amino acids. CDR3 coding DNA: TGTGCCAGCAGTTCCAAGGGGGCAGGGGATTCACCCCTCCACTTT. Protein sequence: CASSSKGAGDSPLHF. Drawing the rest from reference TRBV7-2 and TRBJ1-6, the complete variable domain is GAGVSQSPSNKVTEKGKDVELRCDPISGHTALYWYRQSLGQGLEFLIYFQGNSAPDKSGLPSDRFSAERTGGSVSTLTIQRTQQEDSAVYLCASSSKGAGDSPLHFGNGTRLTVT.

DNA of the CDR3: TGTGCCAGCAGCGGGCTACAGGGGGCCAACGAGCAGTACTTC. Protein sequence: CASSGLQGANEQYF. The gene calls are TRBV7-9 and TRBJ2-7, with 9 bases matching TRBD1. J gave up 5 bases and V 5 bases, and 7 bases lay outside the gene matches. This CDR3 is built from 14 residues. The germline CDR1 and CDR2 sequences are SEHNR and FQNEAQ (reference sequence).

A single count supports this clone. J is TRBJ1-2 and V is TRBV18, with D maybe TRBD1 (6 bases). Germline V gene data show CDR1 as KGHSH and CDR2 as LQKENI. This CDR3 spans 14 amino acids. Trimming removed 3 bases at V and 4 bases at J, with 12 bases between. The CDR3 DNA sequence: TGTGCCAGCTCACCTGAGGGGGAGTCCTATGGCTACACCTTC. Protein product: CASSPEGESYGYTF.

This chain connects TRBV4-2 to TRBJ2-1, with TRBD2 as a possible D gene (7 bases). The V gene's germline CDR1 is LGHNA and CDR2 YNFKEQ. V was clipped by 0 bases and J by 5 bases, with 14 bases between them. This CDR3 comprises 16 residues. As DNA, the CDR3 is TGTGCCAGCAGCCAAGATGGGGGGGGCCGGAACAATGAGCAGTTCTTC. Translation: CASSQDGGGRNNEQFF.

The rearrangement joins TRBV4-2 to TRBJ2-7; 11 nucleotides agree with TRBD2. V dropped 0 bases and J dropped 0; count of bases not matched to a gene: 1. This CDR3 has 16 residues. The germline V gene encodes CDR1 LGHNA and CDR2 YNFKEQ. The CDR3 sequence: CASSQETSGVSYEQYF. The CDR3 region has the DNA TGTGCCAGCAGCCAAGAGACTAGCGGGGTCTCCTACGAGCAGTACTTC.

In this sample, this clone turned up a few times. The chain is built from TRBV29-1 and TRBJ1-1, with TRBD1 as a possible D gene (5 bases). Germline V gene data show CDR1 as SQVTM and CDR2 as ANQGSEA. The germline V and J ends were trimmed by 6 bases and 4 bases, with 15 bases remaining between them. The CDR3 spans 13 residues. CDR3 residues: CSVVAGSVTEAFF. The CDR3 DNA reads as TGCAGCGTAGTCGCAGGGTCCGTCACTGAAGCTTTCTTT.

This rearrangement joins TRBV29-1 to TRBJ1-1; possibly TRBD1 for D (6 bases). There are 13 residues in the CDR3. Germline V gene sequence: CDR1 SQVTM, CDR2 ANQGSEA. Trimming shortened V by 6 bases and J by 0 bases, and 11 bases separated the two germline ends. The CDR3 DNA reads as TGCAGCGTGACGGGACATCTGAACACTGAAGCTTTCTTT. This codes for CSVTGHLNTEAFF.

The chain combines TRBV7-9 with TRBJ2-2; TRBD2 matches at 9 bases. The CDR3 contains 16 residues. The V gene's germline CDR1 is SEHNR and CDR2 FQNEAQ (reference sequence). Trimming at V came to 5 bases and at J to 6 bases, leaving 10 bases not matched to a gene. CDR3 residues: CASSAPAGGRAGELFF. The CDR3 nucleotides read TGTGCCAGCAGCGCCCCAGCGGGGGGAAGGGCCGGGGAGCTGTTTTTT.